In this sample, the clone carrying this TCR beta chain turned up a few times. The CDR3 runs 13 residues. Germline CDR1 LGHDT, CDR2 YNNKEL (reference sequence). Trimming cost V 1 base and J 1 base, with 4 bases left between them. This sample is drawn from a study of blood T cell repertoires in COVID-19. Study context: The samples span acute and convalescent COVID-19 from the United States, Italy and Spain. Nucleic acid was either cDNA or gDNA, and it came from T cells, B-cell-depleted T cells, or PBMCs.

In the original analysis: How many nucleated cells were present was estimated from reference gene primer amplification. Using immunoSEQ multiplex PCR, the repertoire was profiled, and TCRdb retains in-frame clones only, with some absent. V, J and clone size derive from that table, while D and trimming were established from the DNA sequence. Among approximately 120,000 clones listed, roughly 80% were seen once. Sequenced sample: peripheral blood. The sequence derives from a human donor in a cohort sampled during active COVID-19. V and J are TRBV3-1 (or the pseudogene TRBV3-2) and TRBJ1-1, with no clear D. The CDR3 nucleotides read TGTGCCAGCAGCCAAGTGCGGAACACTGAAGCTTTCTTT. Translated: CASSQVRNTEAFF.